Listed here are 12 T cell receptor beta chains from one sample, sequenced in a study of spatial heterogeneity in lung cancer. Overall study findings and caveats: Counts of expanded intratumoral alpha and beta TCRs tracked tumor mutation counts.

MiXCR, run by TCRdb on the 5' RACE reads, gives a single entry per CDR3 protein. The sample shows around 5,100 distinct CDR3 sequences, 4.8% of them seen only once. Their specific antigens are unknown. Time point: sample taken at primary tumor resection. The sequencing used lung tumor tissue, collected at surgery. Receptor source: a male donor with early-stage non-small cell lung cancer.

By share, this clonotype counts as medium-sized. Within a library made for alpha chains, this beta chain is off target, and its count is uninformative. V usage is TRBV7-8 and J usage is TRBJ1-4; D not resolved. Germline CDR1 is SGHVS and CDR2 is FQNEAQ. V lost 5 bases to trimming and J lost 3 bases, with 13 bases between them. CDR3 size: 15 residues. The chain's CDR3 is CASSPEPRANEKLFF. The DNA of the CDR3 is TGTGCCAGCAGCCCAGAGCCAAGAGCTAATGAAAAACTGTTTTTT.

By its share, this clonotype is medium-sized. Within a library made for alpha chains, this beta chain is off target, and its count is uninformative. This chain connects TRBV12-3 or TRBV12-4 to TRBJ2-1, with D possibly matching TRBD2 (5 bases). The CDR3 length is 16 residues. V was pared by 0 bases and J by 0 bases, with 9 bases between. This CDR3 is CASSLAGESSYNEQFF. CDR3 coding DNA: TGTGCCAGCAGTTTAGCCGGGGAGAGCTCCTACAATGAGCAGTTCTTC.

This clonotype was recorded many times. This beta chain is off target for a library built for alpha chains, so its abundance means little. The J gene is TRBJ2-7, the V gene TRBV2, with 7 bases that match TRBD1. Germline V lookup: CDR1 SNHLY, CDR2 FYNNEI. J gave up 6 bases and V 4 bases, and 9 bases lay outside the gene matches. The length of the CDR3 is 14 residues. This CDR3 reads CASSGQRQGGEQYF. The CDR3 DNA follows: TGTGCCAGCAGTGGACAGCGACAGGGCGGCGAGCAGTACTTC.

In its sample, this clonotype is medium-sized. The library was designed around alpha chains, so this beta chain is a stray read whose abundance carries little weight. The chain carries TRBV20-1 and TRBJ1-6, with D tentatively TRBD1 (6 bases). Germline V gene sequence: CDR1 DFQATT, CDR2 SNEGSKA (reference sequence). The CDR3 covers 15 residues. Trimming stripped 1 base from V and 8 bases from J, with 15 bases between. The CDR3 sequence: CSARGGGFGDSPLHF. The CDR3 bases are TGCAGTGCTAGAGGAGGGGGTTTTGGGGATTCACCCCTCCACTTT.

The sample holds many counts of this clonotype. Because the library targeted alpha chains, this beta chain is an off-target read whose size means little. The V and J genes are TRBV7-2 and TRBJ1-4; 11 bases agree with TRBD1. CDR3 size: 17 residues. J was trimmed by 4 bases and V by 3 bases; bases with no gene match: 7. The V gene's germline CDR1 is SGHTA and CDR2 FQGNSA. The chain's CDR3 is CASSLGDRGARNEKLFF. The CDR3 DNA follows: TGTGCCAGCAGCTTGGGGGACAGGGGGGCGCGTAATGAAAAACTGTTTTTT.

Of note for this clonotype: Being off target in a library aimed at alpha chains, this beta chain has a size of little meaning. This chain connects TRBV11-2 to TRBJ2-1; D gene uncertain. The length of the CDR3 is 11 residues. Germline loops: CDR1 SGHAT, CDR2 FQNNGV. V dropped 5 bases and J dropped 8 bases, with 7 bases sitting between them. As DNA, the CDR3 is TGTGCCAGCAGCCCTAGGGATGAGCAGTTCTTC. Translating it yields CASSPRDEQFF.

This clonotype was detected ten times or more. This beta chain appears as a stray read in a library generated for alpha chains; its size is not informative. The V call is TRBV28, the J call TRBJ1-5; D is perhaps TRBD1 (5 bases). CDR3 length equals 15 residues. V lost 6 bases and J 3 bases, leaving 15 bases between the germline ends. Germline lookup yields CDR1 MDHEN and CDR2 SYDVKM. CDR3 in DNA: TGTGCCAGCAGCCGTGACAGCCGATTCAATCAGCCCCAGCATTTT. Its protein product is CASSRDSRFNQPQHF.

This clonotype appeared many times. Since the library was made to target alpha chains, this beta chain is a stray read and its abundance is not meaningful. The chain recombines TRBV20-1 with TRBJ2-3; D gene unclear. V was trimmed by 0 bases and J by 2 bases, leaving 9 bases between them. CDR3 size: 14 residues. From germline, CDR1 is DFQATT and CDR2 SNEGSKA (reference sequence). This CDR3 is CSARDARTTDTQYF. CDR3 bases: TGCAGTGCTAGAGATGCGAGGACCACAGATACGCAGTATTTT.

Ten or more counts support this clonotype. This beta chain is a stray read from a library made for alpha chains; its abundance is not meaningful. This chain uses TRBV4-2 with TRBJ2-7; D possibly matches TRBD1 or TRBD2 (5 bases each). This CDR3 has 17 residues. V lost 0 bases, J lost 6 bases, and 21 bases lay in between. Germline V CDR1 and CDR2: LGHNA, YNFKEQ. For the CDR3, the DNA is TGTGCCAGCAGCCAAGAACTCGGGACGGAGAAGGGAGTCGAGCAGTACTTC. It is translated as CASSQELGTEKGVEQYF.

This clonotype is judged medium-sized. Being off target in a library aimed at alpha chains, this beta chain has a size of little meaning. This chain connects TRBV6-1 to TRBJ1-2; TRBD1 matches at 8 bases. The germline CDR1 and CDR2 sequences are MNHNS and SASEGT. CDR3 length: 16 residues. The V and J ends lost 7 bases and 4 bases, in that order; junction bases with no gene match: 14. CDR3 in DNA: TGTGCCAGCACCGAAATCCCGGGACAGGTCGGCTATGGCTACACCTTC. Translating it yields CASTEIPGQVGYGYTF.

This clonotype has ten or more counts. This beta chain lies outside the target of a library built for alpha chains; its clone size means little. The chain couples TRBV7-2 to TRBJ2-6; 8 bases line up with TRBD1. Germline values: CDR1 SGHTA, CDR2 FQGNSA. The CDR3 is 16 amino acids. V lost 1 base, J lost 2 bases, and 1 base stayed unmatched. CDR3 amino acids: CASSLETGAGANVLTF. The CDR3 nucleotides are TGTGCCAGCAGCTTAGAGACAGGGGCTGGGGCCAACGTCCTGACTTTC.

There are many counts of this clonotype. This beta chain was picked up by a library intended for alpha chains and is off target, so its count carries little meaning. The chain couples TRBV18 to TRBJ2-5; D remains ambiguous. Germline V gene data show CDR1 as KGHSH and CDR2 as LQKENI. V dropped 1 base and J dropped 5 bases, with 8 bases sitting between them. There are 13 residues in the CDR3. The CDR3 bases are TGTGCCAGCTCACCACAGAACACGGAGACCCAGTACTTC. It yields the protein CASSPQNTETQYF.